The 27 T cell receptor beta chains below were found in one sample sequenced in a study of shared clonotypes between healthy human individuals. TCRdb's copy holds only in-frame clones and misses some; the assay was immunoSEQ multiplex PCR. This sample has 2,100,000 or so clones, with roughly 95% found just once. Sequenced sample: naive CD4+ T cells sorted from blood. Subset indicated: CD45RA+ positively selected. All receptors derive from a young man in good health.

Details on this clone: This CDR3 is also generated by other DNA sequences in the sample. The rearrangement links TRBV2 to TRBJ2-2; D uncertain. The CDR3 has 11 amino acids. Trimming stripped 8 bases from V and 5 bases from J, with 6 bases between. Germline values: CDR1 SNHLY, CDR2 FYNNEI. CDR3 region: CASRRTGELFF. The CDR3 DNA reads TGTGCCAGCCGGCGAACCGGGGAGCTGTTTTTT. Full variable domain (missing parts from reference TRBV2 and TRBJ2-2): EPEVTQTPSHQVTQMGQEVILRCVPISNHLYFYWYRQILGQKVEFLVSFYNNEISEKSEIFDDQFSVERPDGSNFTLKIRSTKLEDSAMYFCASRRTGELFFGEGSRLTVL.

This chain connects TRBV6-1 to TRBJ2-5; a possible D gene is TRBD1 (6 bases). Germline V gene lookup returns CDR1 MNHNS and CDR2 SASEGT. Trimming took off 6 bases at V and 0 bases at J, with 14 bases between the two ends. This CDR3 comprises 15 residues. The CDR3 nucleotides are TGTGCCAGCAGACGGACAGACCAGTACCAAGAGACCCAGTACTTC. Translating gives CASRRTDQYQETQYF.

Remarks on this clone: Other DNA sequences within the sample encode an identical CDR3. J is TRBJ1-6 and V is TRBV6-5, with TRBD1 identical over 9 bases. The CDR3 is made up of 15 amino acids. V shed 6 bases and J 6 bases; nucleotides not matched to a gene: 6. Germline CDR1 MNHEY, CDR2 SVGAGI. CDR3 region: CASRAGTGSNSPLHF. The CDR3 DNA reads as TGTGCCAGCAGGGCCGGGACAGGGAGTAATTCACCCCTCCACTTT.

The CDR3 protein is CASSLLGVRYNSPLHF. The CDR3 region has the DNA TGTGCCAGCAGCTTATTAGGGGTCCGCTATAATTCACCCCTCCACTTT. The chain links TRBV11-2 to TRBJ1-6; D possibly corresponds to TRBD1 (5 bases). Germline V gene data show CDR1 as SGHAT and CDR2 as FQNNGV. The CDR3 has 16 amino acids. Trimming removed 2 bases from V and 3 bases from J, with 11 bases in between. The full variable domain, with the rest looked up from reference TRBV11-2 and TRBJ1-6, is EAGVAQSPRYKIIEKRQSVAFWCNPISGHATLYWYQQILGQGPKLLIQFQNNGVVDDSQLPKDRFSAERLKGVDSTLKIQPAKLEDSAVYLCASSLLGVRYNSPLHFGNGTRLTVT.

The DNA of the CDR3 is TGCGCCAGCAGCTTCTTGGGCAGTGATGGCTACACCTTC. It translates to CASSFLGSDGYTF. The chain is built from TRBV5-1 and TRBJ1-2, with D uncertain. The V end was cut by 2 bases, the J end by 6 bases, with 11 bases between. Germline V CDR1 and CDR2: SGHRS, YFSETQ. The CDR3 has 13 amino acids.

This clone has a single count. The rearrangement joins TRBV7-9 to TRBJ2-1; 11 nucleotides align to TRBD2. Germline V lookup: CDR1 SEHNR, CDR2 FQNEAQ (reference sequence). With V trimmed by 4 bases and J by 4 bases, 3 bases remained unmatched. The CDR3 loop spans 15 amino acids. CDR3 nucleotide sequence: TGTGCCAGCAGCTGGCTAGCGGGGGGTTACAATGAGCAGTTCTTC. Protein: CASSWLAGGYNEQFF.

This chain uses TRBV5-6 with TRBJ1-1; D not resolved. The germline gives CDR1 SGHDT, CDR2 YYEEEE. The germline V and J ends were trimmed by 0 bases and 3 bases, with 9 bases remaining between them. The CDR3 totals 14 residues. The CDR3 protein is CASSLEPRYTEAFF. CDR3 in DNA: TGTGCCAGCAGCTTGGAGCCACGATACACTGAAGCTTTCTTT.

There are a few counts of this clone. The chain uses TRBV6-1 and TRBJ1-2, with no clear D. In germline, CDR1 is MNHNS, CDR2 SASEGT. V was cut by 4 bases and J by 0 bases, with 9 bases left in between. The CDR3 sequence is 14 residues long. CDR3 sequence reads: CASSVYSSNYGYTF. The CDR3 region has the DNA TGTGCCAGCAGTGTCTACAGCTCTAACTATGGCTACACCTTC.

For this clone: Other DNA sequences of this sample code for an identical CDR3. The gene calls are TRBV9 and TRBJ1-2, with D hard to call. Per the germline V gene, CDR1 is SGDLS and CDR2 is YYNGEE. The CDR3 contains 13 residues. The germline V and J ends were trimmed by 0 bases and 1 base, with 4 bases remaining between them. The CDR3 loop reads CASSVDLNYGYTF. The CDR3 region has the DNA TGTGCCAGCAGCGTAGACCTTAACTATGGCTACACCTTC.

This chain uses TRBV5-4 with TRBJ2-3; 7 nucleotides match TRBD2. V shed 4 bases and J 3 bases; nucleotides not matched to a gene: 8. There are 15 residues in the CDR3. Germline V gives CDR1 SGHNT, CDR2 YYREEE (reference sequence). The chain's CDR3 is CASSPSGRETDTQYF. The CDR3 DNA sequence: TGTGCCAGCAGCCCGTCTGGGCGGGAGACAGATACGCAGTATTTT.

The J gene is TRBJ2-4, the V gene TRBV10-3; D call uncertain. This CDR3 has 16 amino acids. The germline V and J ends were trimmed by 0 bases and 0 bases, with 9 bases remaining between them. Germline V gene lookup returns CDR1 ENHRY and CDR2 SYGVKD. CDR3 protein: CAISESMGLAKNIQYF. For the CDR3, the DNA is TGTGCCATCAGTGAGTCGATGGGATTAGCCAAAAACATTCAGTACTTC.

This chain joins TRBV2 and TRBJ2-1; D uncertain. The CDR3 sequence is 11 residues long. V was clipped by 8 bases and J by 8 bases, with 10 bases between them. CDR1 is SNHLY, CDR2 FYNNEI, per germline. Here the CDR3 reads CASRREHEQFF. The CDR3 DNA follows: TGTGCCAGCCGACGAGAGCATGAGCAGTTCTTC.

V usage is TRBV7-9 and J usage is TRBJ2-1, with D perhaps being TRBD1 or TRBD2 (5 bases each). The V gene lost 2 bases and the J gene lost 7 bases, with 18 bases spanning the gap. CDR1 is SEHNR and CDR2 is FQNEAQ in the germline V gene (reference sequence). CDR3 length equals 16 residues. The CDR3 DNA reads as TGTGCCAGCAGCTTACAGGGTAGCAAGTCGGGGAATGAGCAGTTCTTC. Residues: CASSLQGSKSGNEQFF.

As DNA, the CDR3 is TGTGCCAGCAGCCGCGGACTAGCGGGAGGGCCCTTGGATACGCAGTATTTT. Translation: CASSRGLAGGPLDTQYF. V is TRBV11-2 and J is TRBJ2-3, with 15 bases matching TRBD2. Germline V gene data show CDR1 as SGHAT and CDR2 as FQNNGV. V lost 5 bases to trimming and J lost 6 bases; unmatched junction nucleotides: 9. The CDR3 extends over 17 amino acids.

The V and J genes are TRBV10-2 and TRBJ2-3; 12 positions match TRBD2. Unmatched junction bases numbered 15, after V lost 8 bases and J lost 0 bases. CDR3 length: 19 amino acids. The germline V gene encodes CDR1 WSHSY and CDR2 SAAADI. This CDR3 is CASRLAGTSGRGSTDTQYF. CDR3 coding DNA: TGCGCCAGCCGCTTAGCGGGGACTAGCGGGCGAGGAAGCACAGATACGCAGTATTTT.

The chain combines TRBV14 with TRBJ2-2; 10 bases line up with TRBD1. Germline CDR1 and CDR2: SGHDN and FVKESK. CDR3 length: 16 amino acids. Germline trimming cut 6 bases from V and 4 bases from J; bases unmatched to any gene: 8. In nucleotides, the CDR3 is TGTGCCAGCAGACCAACCGGGACAGGGGCCACCGGGGAGCTGTTTTTT. This gives the protein CASRPTGTGATGELFF.

V is TRBV11-1 and J is TRBJ2-7; 8 nucleotides agree with TRBD1. Germline trimming cut 5 bases from V and 2 bases from J; bases unmatched to any gene: 2. The CDR3 contains 13 residues. Germline values: CDR1 SGHAT, CDR2 FQDESV (reference sequence). CDR3 protein: CASSRDRTYEQYF. The CDR3 DNA reads TGTGCCAGCAGCCGGGACAGGACCTACGAGCAGTACTTC.

V usage is TRBV4-1 and J usage is TRBJ2-2, with 7 bases fitting TRBD1. This CDR3 has 20 amino acids. The germline CDR1 and CDR2 sequences are MGHRA and YSYEKL. The J segment lost 6 bases and the V segment lost 0 bases, leaving 19 bases of the junction unmatched. The CDR3 DNA follows: TGCGCCAGCAGCCAAGATGGGATGGACAGGTCTAGTGCCCCCGCCGGGGAGCTGTTTTTT. This gives the protein CASSQDGMDRSSAPAGELFF.

Remarks on this clone: Other nucleotide sequences in the sample specify the same CDR3. The chain combines TRBV7-2 with TRBJ2-7; tentatively, D is TRBD2 (6 bases). The CDR3 has 15 amino acids. The germline V and J ends were trimmed by 1 base and 3 bases, with 13 bases remaining between them. Germline CDR1 and CDR2: SGHTA and FQGNSA. In DNA form, the CDR3 reads TGTGCCAGCAGCTTAGGAGGGGCCGGGAGCTACGAGCAGTACTTC. This codes for CASSLGGAGSYEQYF.

The chain uses TRBV6-5 and TRBJ2-1; tentatively, D is TRBD1 (5 bases). This CDR3 has 13 residues. Germline values: CDR1 MNHEY, CDR2 SVGAGI. V shed 7 bases and J shed 6 bases, with 13 bases lying between them. CDR3 DNA sequence: TGTGCCAGCACAAAAACAGGACCCAATGAGCAGTTCTTC. Translation gives CASTKTGPNEQFF.

Comments on this clone: Other DNA sequences in the same sample also yield this CDR3. This chain links TRBV20-1 with TRBJ1-1; D is unclear. Between the trimmed V and J ends, which lost 6 bases and 1 base, there was a span of 6 bases. Germline V CDR1 and CDR2: DFQATT, SNEGSKA (reference sequence). This CDR3 is built from 11 residues. The CDR3 spells CSAPENTEAFF. In DNA, the CDR3 is TGCAGTGCGCCGGAGAACACTGAAGCTTTCTTT.

The V gene is TRBV5-1, the J gene TRBJ2-1, with a possible D match to TRBD2 (7 bases). This CDR3 has 16 residues. Trimming cost V 1 base and J 4 bases, with 15 bases left between them. Germline V gene data show CDR1 as SGHRS and CDR2 as YFSETQ. CDR3 DNA: TGCGCCAGCAGCTTGAGAGGCGGGGGCTCATACAATGAGCAGTTCTTC. Its translation is CASSLRGGGSYNEQFF.

The chain combines TRBV2 with TRBJ2-7; the D is unclear. Deletions cut 3 bases from V and 6 bases from J, with 12 bases between. Germline loops: CDR1 SNHLY, CDR2 FYNNEI. CDR3 length equals 13 residues. The CDR3 reads CASSDSAPGEQYF. CDR3 nucleotide sequence: TGTGCCAGCAGTGACAGTGCCCCGGGCGAGCAGTACTTC.

V usage is TRBV5-1 and J usage is TRBJ2-1, with 10 bases that match TRBD2. The length of the CDR3 is 17 residues. Germline CDR1 is SGHRS and CDR2 is YFSETQ. The J segment lost 7 bases and the V segment lost 1 base, leaving 11 bases of the junction unmatched. DNA for the CDR3: TGCGCCAGCAGCTTGAAGACTACTAGCGGGACTGGGAATGAGCAGTTCTTC. Encoded protein: CASSLKTTSGTGNEQFF.

This sequence joins TRBV5-1 and TRBJ2-2; tentative D call: TRBD1 (6 bases). This CDR3 contains 15 residues. V was pared by 5 bases and J by 3 bases, with 14 bases between. Germline V gene sequence: CDR1 SGHRS, CDR2 YFSETQ. In DNA form, the CDR3 reads TGCGCCAGCAGGACAAGGACAGTCGACACCGGGGAGCTGTTTTTT. It codes for CASRTRTVDTGELFF.

On this clone itself: The same CDR3 arises from other DNA sequences in this sample as well. The rearrangement links TRBV19 to TRBJ1-6, with D unclear. Germline CDR1 LNHDA, CDR2 SQIVND (reference sequence). The CDR3 has 13 residues. The germline V and J ends were trimmed by 4 bases and 6 bases, with 7 bases remaining between them. CDR3 nucleotides: TGTGCCAGTAGTACACTTTCTAATTCACCCCTCCACTTT. It encodes CASSTLSNSPLHF.

This chain links TRBV5-6 with TRBJ1-2; D gene unclear. CDR1 SGHDT and CDR2 YYEEEE come from the germline V gene. The germline V and J ends were trimmed by 1 base and 7 bases, with 8 bases remaining between them. There are 12 residues in the CDR3. CDR3 amino acids: CASSLPGFGYTF. The CDR3 DNA sequence: TGTGCCAGCAGCTTGCCCGGTTTTGGCTACACCTTC. The whole variable domain, remainder taken from reference TRBV5-6 and TRBJ1-2, is DAGVTQSPTHLIKTRGQQVTLRCSPKSGHDTVSWYQQALGQGPQFIFQYYEEEERQRGNFPDRFSGHQFPNYSSELNVNALLLGDSALYLCASSLPGFGYTFGSGTRLTVV.